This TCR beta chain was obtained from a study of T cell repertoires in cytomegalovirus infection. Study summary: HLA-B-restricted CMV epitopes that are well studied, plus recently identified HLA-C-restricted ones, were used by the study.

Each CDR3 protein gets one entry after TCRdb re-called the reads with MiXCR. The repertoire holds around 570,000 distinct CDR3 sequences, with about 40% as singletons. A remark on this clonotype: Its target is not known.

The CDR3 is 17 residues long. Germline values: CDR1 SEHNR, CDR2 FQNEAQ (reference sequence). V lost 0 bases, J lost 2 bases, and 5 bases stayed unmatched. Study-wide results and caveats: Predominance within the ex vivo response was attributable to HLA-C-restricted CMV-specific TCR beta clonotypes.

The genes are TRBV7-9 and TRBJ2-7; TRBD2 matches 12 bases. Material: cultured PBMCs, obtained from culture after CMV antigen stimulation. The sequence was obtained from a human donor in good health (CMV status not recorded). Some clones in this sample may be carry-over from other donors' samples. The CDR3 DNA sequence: TGTGCCAGCAGCTTAGCGAGGACTAGCGGGACTCCCTACGAGCAGTACTTC. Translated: CASSLARTSGTPYEQYF.